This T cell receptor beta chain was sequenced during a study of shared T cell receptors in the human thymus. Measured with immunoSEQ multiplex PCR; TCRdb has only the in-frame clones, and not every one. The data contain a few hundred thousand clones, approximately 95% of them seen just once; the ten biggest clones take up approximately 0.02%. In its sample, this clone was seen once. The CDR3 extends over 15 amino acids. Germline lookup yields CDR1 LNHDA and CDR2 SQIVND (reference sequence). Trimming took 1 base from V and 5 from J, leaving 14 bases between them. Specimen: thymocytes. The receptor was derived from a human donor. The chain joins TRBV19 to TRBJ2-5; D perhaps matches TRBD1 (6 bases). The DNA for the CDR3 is TGTGCCAGTAGTATAGGTGGGGGCTTTGAGGAGACCCAGTACTTC. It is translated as CASSIGGGFEETQYF.